Listed below are T cell receptor beta chains from one sample, sequenced in a study of T cell responses to AZD1222 COVID-19 vaccine. Data came from immunoSEQ multiplex PCR; TCRdb stores just in-frame clones and leaves some out. The data hold about 110,000 clones, with 85% to 90% observed a single time. The sample here was peripheral blood, taken on day 0 of AZD1222 vaccination. The receptor set was obtained from an adult in good health. The CDR3 runs from the conserved cysteine through the conserved F or W. Each record gives: V gene, J gene, clone size, D gene, CDR3 DNA, CDR3 protein. A D gene is named only where the DNA matches it firmly. Some rows have no size entry. The others give once, few or many, or a class for an expanded clone.

V gene: TRBV2; J gene: TRBJ1-2; clone size: .; D gene: .; CDR3 DNA: TGTGCCAGCGGGGGTAACTATGGCTACACCTTC; CDR3 protein: CASGGNYGYTF
V gene: TRBV5-1; J gene: TRBJ1-4; clone size: .; D gene: TRBD1; CDR3 DNA: TGCGCCAGCAGCCAAACGACAGGGAGTGAAAAACTGTTTTTT; CDR3 protein: CASSQTTGSEKLFF
V gene: TRBV19; J gene: TRBJ2-2; clone size: .; D gene: .; CDR3 DNA: TGTGCCAGTAGTATCGGAACACAGGGTACCGGGGAGCTGTTTTTT; CDR3 protein: CASSIGTQGTGELFF
V gene: TRBV13; J gene: TRBJ2-1; clone size: .; D gene: TRBD2; CDR3 DNA: TGTGCCAGCAGCTTACTCCTTAGCGGGAGAATGAGAGAGCAGTTCTTC; CDR3 protein: CASSLLLSGRMREQFF
V gene: TRBV15; J gene: TRBJ2-7; clone size: .; D gene: .; CDR3 DNA: TGTGCCACCAGCAGGGACCGGGTACTTACCTACGAGCAGTACTTC; CDR3 protein: CATSRDRVLTYEQYF
V gene: TRBV7-2; J gene: TRBJ2-2; clone size: once; D gene: .; CDR3 DNA: TGTGCCAGCAGCTTAGAGACTGCTTTATGGGAGCTGTTTTTT; CDR3 protein: CASSLETALWELFF
V gene: TRBV10-2; J gene: TRBJ1-5; clone size: .; D gene: TRBD1; CDR3 DNA: TGCGCCAGCACCGGACAGACAGGGAAAAATCAGCCCCAGCATTTT; CDR3 protein: CASTGQTGKNQPQHF
V gene: TRBV10-3; J gene: TRBJ2-1; clone size: .; D gene: TRBD2; CDR3 DNA: TGTGCCATCAGTTGGACTAGCGGGAATTACAATGAGCAGTTCTTC; CDR3 protein: CAISWTSGNYNEQFF
V gene: TRBV6-2/TRBV6-3; J gene: TRBJ2-5; clone size: .; D gene: TRBD2; CDR3 DNA: TGTGCCAGCAGCCACCCCCGACTAGCCCAAGAGACCCAGTACTTC; CDR3 protein: CASSHPRLAQETQYF
V gene: TRBV6-2/TRBV6-3; J gene: TRBJ2-5; clone size: .; D gene: .; CDR3 DNA: TGTGCCAGCAGTTACTCTTGGGAGACCCAGTACTTC; CDR3 protein: CASSYSWETQYF
V gene: TRBV2; J gene: TRBJ1-5; clone size: .; D gene: TRBD1; CDR3 DNA: TGTGCCAGCAGAACAGGGGGCATGGGCAATCAGCCCCAGCATTTT; CDR3 protein: CASRTGGMGNQPQHF
V gene: TRBV18; J gene: TRBJ2-2; clone size: .; D gene: TRBD1; CDR3 DNA: TGTGCCAGTTCCGGGACAGGGACCCTCACCGGGGAGCTGTTTTTT; CDR3 protein: CASSGTGTLTGELFF
V gene: TRBV27; J gene: TRBJ2-7; clone size: .; D gene: .; CDR3 DNA: TGTGCCAGCAGTTTAGGCCTCAACTACGAGCAGTACTTC; CDR3 protein: CASSLGLNYEQYF
V gene: TRBV3-1/TRBV3-2; J gene: TRBJ2-1; clone size: .; D gene: TRBD2; CDR3 DNA: TGTGCCAGCAGCCGACTAGCGGGACTTTCCTACAATGAGCAGTTCTTC; CDR3 protein: CASSRLAGLSYNEQFF
V gene: TRBV7-2; J gene: TRBJ2-1; clone size: .; D gene: .; CDR3 DNA: TGTGCCAGCAGCTTAGGTACCAATGAGCAGTTCTTC; CDR3 protein: CASSLGTNEQFF
V gene: TRBV19; J gene: TRBJ1-5; clone size: .; D gene: TRBD1; CDR3 DNA: TGTGCCAGTAGTCACCGGGACAGGGGTGTGGCCCAGCATTTT; CDR3 protein: CASSHRDRGVAQHF
V gene: TRBV4-2; J gene: TRBJ2-7; clone size: .; D gene: TRBD2; CDR3 DNA: TGTGCCAGCAGCCAAAAGGTACTAGCGGACGACTACGAGCAGTACTTC; CDR3 protein: CASSQKVLADDYEQYF
V gene: TRBV11-2; J gene: TRBJ1-2; clone size: .; D gene: .; CDR3 DNA: TGTGCCAGCAGCTCCTACAGGGATTACTATGGCTACACCTTC; CDR3 protein: CASSSYRDYYGYTF
V gene: TRBV11-3; J gene: TRBJ2-2; clone size: .; D gene: .; CDR3 DNA: TGTGCCAGCAGCTCCCGGACGGCCGGGGAGCTGTTTTTT; CDR3 protein: CASSSRTAGELFF
V gene: TRBV28; J gene: TRBJ2-1; clone size: .; D gene: TRBD2; CDR3 DNA: TGTGCCAGCAGAACTAGCGGGAAGCTTGAGCAGTTCTTC; CDR3 protein: CASRTSGKLEQFF
V gene: TRBV7-9; J gene: TRBJ1-2; clone size: .; D gene: .; CDR3 DNA: TGTGCCAGCAGCTTACAGGCTAACTATGGCTACACCTTC; CDR3 protein: CASSLQANYGYTF
V gene: TRBV7-9; J gene: TRBJ2-1; clone size: few; D gene: .; CDR3 DNA: TGTGCCAGCAGCCCATCCAACAGTGGACACAATGAGCAGTTCTTC; CDR3 protein: CASSPSNSGHNEQFF
V gene: TRBV3-1/TRBV3-2; J gene: TRBJ2-2; clone size: .; D gene: .; CDR3 DNA: TGTGCCAGCAGCCAGGCCCTGCGGAACACCGGGGAGCTGTTTTTT; CDR3 protein: CASSQALRNTGELFF
V gene: TRBV9; J gene: TRBJ2-2; clone size: .; D gene: .; CDR3 DNA: TGTGCCAGCAGCGTAGAGGTAGGGCTCACCGGGGAGCTGTTTTTT; CDR3 protein: CASSVEVGLTGELFF
V gene: TRBV5-4; J gene: TRBJ2-4; clone size: .; D gene: .; CDR3 DNA: TGTGCCAGCAGCTTGGTCGTGGGGTCCGGGTTACTAGCCAAAAACATTCAGTACTTC; CDR3 protein: CASSLVVGSGLLAKNIQYF
V gene: TRBV7-2; J gene: TRBJ2-2; clone size: .; D gene: TRBD2; CDR3 DNA: TGTGCCAGCAGCTTAGAAGCGGGAGGGCCGGGCACCGGGGAGCTGTTTTTT; CDR3 protein: CASSLEAGGPGTGELFF